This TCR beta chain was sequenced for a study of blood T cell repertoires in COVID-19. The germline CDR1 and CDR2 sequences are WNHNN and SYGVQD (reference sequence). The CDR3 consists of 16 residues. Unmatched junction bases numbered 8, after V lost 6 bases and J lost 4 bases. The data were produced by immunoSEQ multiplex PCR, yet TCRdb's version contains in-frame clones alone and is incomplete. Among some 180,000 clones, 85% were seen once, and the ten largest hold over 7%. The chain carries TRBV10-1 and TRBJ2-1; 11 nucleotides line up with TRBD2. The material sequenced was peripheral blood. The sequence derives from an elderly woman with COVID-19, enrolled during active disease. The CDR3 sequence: CASRDTSGGRYNEQFF. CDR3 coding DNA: TGCGCCAGCAGAGACACTAGCGGGGGACGATACAATGAGCAGTTCTTC.